The clone carrying this TCR beta chain was detected a few times. The antigen is unknown. The sample is drawn from a study of molecular identifiers for immune sequencing clone quantification. In TCRdb, the PCR reads were re-called with MiXCR into one record per CDR3 protein. In the table there are hundreds of thousands of distinct CDR3 sequences, 25% of which are singletons. Study results and caveats: Underestimation of highly expanded clone sizes could arise where identical TCR molecules share a barcode.

CDR3 length equals 13 residues. Trimming removed 5 bases from V and 7 bases from J; junction bases left unmatched: 5. The V gene's germline CDR1 is SEHNR and CDR2 FQNEAQ (reference sequence). The sequence came from a human donor in good health. Some libraries in this study had Jurkat cell RNA spiked in. This rearrangement joins TRBV7-9 to TRBJ2-3; 8 bases are shared with TRBD1. Sequencing was carried out using naive CD8+ T cells from blood, with Jurkat cell RNA spiked in. As for subset: FACS-sorted CD8+CD4-CCR7+CD45RA+ naive T cells. The CDR3 here is CASSTGGRNTQYF. CDR3 in DNA: TGTGCCAGCAGCACAGGGGGGAGGAATACGCAGTATTTT.